The present entry profiles one T cell receptor beta chain with its context. Its antigen remains unknown. The entry originates in a study of cytomegalovirus exposure and HLA in healthy donors. On the study more broadly: About 80 million unique TCRs from HLA-typed donors made up an early data release. Study findings and constraints: Later analysis demonstrated an association between a missense DCLRE1C variant and TCR beta V- and J-gene trimming.

Primers: 60 Vbeta forward and 13 Jbeta reverse. Clones were read by immunoSEQ multiplex PCR, and TCRdb kept only the in-frame ones, dropping some. This table lists 100,000 to 150,000 clones. Germline CDR1 reads MDHEN; CDR2 reads SYDVKM. V shed 2 bases and J shed 7 bases, with 12 bases lying between them. The CDR3 spans 15 residues. The receptor's source is a man aged 25 to 40 in good health and CMV-seronegative. The sequenced sample was PBMCs. The chain has TRBV28 and TRBJ1-6; D is ambiguous. CDR3 sequence (DNA): TGTGCCAGCAGTTTAGGTGGGCCACTCAATTCACCCCTCCACTTT. Its protein is CASSLGGPLNSPLHF.